This T cell receptor (beta chain) is from a study of T cell changes during pregnancy in multiple sclerosis. Only in-frame clones appear in the TCRdb table, and some are missing; sequencing was by immunoSEQ multiplex PCR. The sample consists of about 68,000 clones, 91% of them appearing once. Per the germline V gene, CDR1 is MRHNA and CDR2 is SNTAGT. With 6 bases clipped from V and 6 bases from J, the junction kept 8 bases outside the gene matches. The CDR3 loop spans 15 amino acids. By proportion, this clone is medium-sized (0.01 to 0.1%). The sample here was peripheral blood, taken in the second trimester of pregnancy. The origin of this receptor is a female donor with multiple sclerosis, enrolled in a pregnancy study. This chain uses TRBV6-4 with TRBJ2-1; 10 bases agree with TRBD2. In nucleotides, the CDR3 is TGTGCCAGCAGCGCCTCCAGCGGGGGGGCCAATGAGCAGTTCTTC. It encodes CASSASSGGANEQFF.